There are a few counts of the clone carrying this T cell receptor (beta chain). Its antigen is unknown. TCR beta libraries were built with iRepertoire HTBI primers and Arm-PCR of CDR3 regions. TCRdb called the multiplex PCR reads again in MiXCR, with one record for every CDR3 protein. The sample records roughly 610,000 distinct CDR3 sequences, 15% to 20% being singletons. CDR3 length: 15 residues. The V gene's germline CDR1 is LNHDA and CDR2 SQIVND (reference sequence). V lost 3 bases and J lost 0, with 9 bases in between. The data belong to a study of regulatory T cells in long-lasting Graves disease. Study conclusions and caveats: Persistent disease samples used TRBV28, TRBJ1-2 and TRBJ2-5 preferentially.

Described time point: newly diagnosed GD, antithyroid drugs for less than 3 months. The TCR library used RNA extracted from PBMCs. This same sample was also part of a study on T cells in Graves' hyperthyroidism and ophthalmopathy. From that study: RT-PCR in the first round (using the HTBI primer set) targeted the TCR CDR3.

The sequence was obtained from a man between 18 and 35 years old with Graves disease. Material: peripheral blood mononuclear cells (PBMCs), obtained at new diagnosis, from a patient treated with antithyroid drugs. The genes are TRBV19 and TRBJ2-1; unclear D gene. The CDR3 nucleotides read TGTGCCAGTAGTATTGACGGTAGCTCCTACAATGAGCAGTTCTTC. As protein: CASSIDGSSYNEQFF.